This T cell receptor (beta chain) was found in a study of blood T cell repertoires in COVID-19. Data came from immunoSEQ multiplex PCR; TCRdb stores just in-frame clones and leaves some out. The sample lists a few hundred thousand clones, about 86% seen once, with approximately 4.3% in the top ten. The V gene lost 4 bases and the J gene lost 2 bases, with 10 bases spanning the gap. CDR1 SGHDT and CDR2 YYEEEE come from the germline V gene. This CDR3 region has 13 residues. This clone has just one count. This sequence originates from a man under 40 with acute COVID-19. The V call is TRBV5-6, the J call TRBJ2-7; D is ambiguous. Specimen: PBMCs or T cells enriched from blood (not recorded which). The CDR3 loop is CASSRRGTYEQYV. In DNA, the CDR3 is TGTGCCAGCAGCAGGCGAGGCACCTACGAGCAGTACGTC.